This TCR beta chain was observed in a study of a mutant IDH1 vaccine in newly diagnosed glioma. About the research overall: Earlier care involved radiotherapy, temozolomide, or both, and the majority received both.

CDR1 SGHTA and CDR2 FQGNSA come from the germline V gene. V was shortened by 6 bases and J by 9 bases, with 12 bases between the two germline ends. The length of the CDR3 is 13 residues. Study observations and caveats: Pseudoprogression apparently lacked any relation to changes in top peripheral T cell clonotypes.

On this clone itself: Its antigen is not known.

Regarding time point: baseline, week 1 (first vaccination visit). This sample's treatment: pre-vaccination baseline after standard-of-care therapy. Donors had new IDH1-mutant astrocytomas of WHO grade 3 or 4 (ATRX-lost). Only in-frame clones appear in the TCRdb table, and some are missing; sequencing was by immunoSEQ multiplex PCR. The sample lists tens of thousands of clones, around 80% seen once, with approximately 20% in the top ten. The gene calls are TRBV7-2 and TRBJ1-6; D is possibly TRBD1 (6 bases). The sample was PBMCs, taken from a glioma patient treated with radiotherapy, temozolomide or both. The sequence was collected from a man aged 30 to 45 with glioma. Here the CDR3 reads CASRRTVSSPLHF. In DNA, the CDR3 is TGTGCCAGCAGAAGGACAGTATCTTCACCCCTCCACTTT.